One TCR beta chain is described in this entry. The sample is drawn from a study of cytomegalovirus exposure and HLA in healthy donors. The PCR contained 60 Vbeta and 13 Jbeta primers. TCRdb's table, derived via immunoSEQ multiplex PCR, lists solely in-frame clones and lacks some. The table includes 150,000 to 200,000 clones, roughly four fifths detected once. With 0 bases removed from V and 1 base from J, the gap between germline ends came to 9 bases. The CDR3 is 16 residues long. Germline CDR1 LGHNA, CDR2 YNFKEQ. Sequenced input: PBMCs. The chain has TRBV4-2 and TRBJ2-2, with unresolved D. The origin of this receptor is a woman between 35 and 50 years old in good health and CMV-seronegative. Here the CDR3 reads CASSQEPAGNTGELFF. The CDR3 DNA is TGTGCCAGCAGCCAAGAACCGGCAGGGAACACCGGGGAGCTGTTTTTT.